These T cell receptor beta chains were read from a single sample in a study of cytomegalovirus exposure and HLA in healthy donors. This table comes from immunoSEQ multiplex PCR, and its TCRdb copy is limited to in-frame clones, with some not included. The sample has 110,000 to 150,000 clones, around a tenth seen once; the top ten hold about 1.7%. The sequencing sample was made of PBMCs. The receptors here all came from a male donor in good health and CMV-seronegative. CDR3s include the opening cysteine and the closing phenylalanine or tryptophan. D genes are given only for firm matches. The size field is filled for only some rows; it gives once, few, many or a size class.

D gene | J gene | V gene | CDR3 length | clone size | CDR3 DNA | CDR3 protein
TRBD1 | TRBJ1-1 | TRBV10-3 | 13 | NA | TGTGCCATCAGGGGACAGTCCGGCACCGAAGCTTTCTTT | CAIRGQSGTEAFF
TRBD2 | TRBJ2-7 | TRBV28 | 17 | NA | TGTGCCAGCAGTTTAGCCCTTTGGGGGGGGAGCTCCTACGAGCAGTACTTC | CASSLALWGGSSYEQYF
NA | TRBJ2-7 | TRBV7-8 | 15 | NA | TGTGCCAGCAGCTTAGGCCGTCCAGGGTACTACGAGCAGTACTTC | CASSLGRPGYYEQYF
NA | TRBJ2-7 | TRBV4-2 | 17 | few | TGTGCCAGCAGCCAAGCCCGACAGGGAGGCATCAGTGGCGAGCAGTACTTC | CASSQARQGGISGEQYF
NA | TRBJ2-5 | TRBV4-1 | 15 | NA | TGCGCCAGCAGCCAAGATCACGCCCGAGTGGAGACCCAGTACTTC | CASSQDHARVETQYF
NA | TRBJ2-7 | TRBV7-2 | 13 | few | TGTGCCAGCAGCTTCCAGGGGTCCTACGAGCAGTACTTC | CASSFQGSYEQYF
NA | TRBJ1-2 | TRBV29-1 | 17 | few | TGCAGCGTTGTAGATGAAAAGGGTCAGGGGCAAAACTATGGCTACACCTTC | CSVVDEKGQGQNYGYTF
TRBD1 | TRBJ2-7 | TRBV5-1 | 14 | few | TGCGCCAGCAGACGGGACAGGGCCTCCTACGAGCAGTACTTC | CASRRDRASYEQYF
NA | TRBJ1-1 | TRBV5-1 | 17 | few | TGCGCCAGCAGCTCCGGGACAACAGGTCTCTCGCGGACTGAAGCTTTCTTT | CASSSGTTGLSRTEAFF
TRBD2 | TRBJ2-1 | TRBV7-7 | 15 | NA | TGTGCTAGCAGCTGGGGGGCGGGGGGAGGCAATGAGCAGTTCTTC | CASSWGAGGGNEQFF
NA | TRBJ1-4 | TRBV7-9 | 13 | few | TGTGCCAGCAGCCCCCGAGGTCGGGAAAAACTGTTTTTT | CASSPRGREKLFF
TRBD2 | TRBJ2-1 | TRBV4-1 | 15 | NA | TGCGCCAGCAGCCAAATCACGCGGGGGAAAAATGAGCAGTTCTTC | CASSQITRGKNEQFF
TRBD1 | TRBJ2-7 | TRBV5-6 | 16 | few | TGTGCCAGCAGCTTGGCTCTGACAGGGGATCTCCACGAGCAGTACTTC | CASSLALTGDLHEQYF
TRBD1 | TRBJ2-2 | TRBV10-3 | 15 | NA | TGTGCCATCAGTGGCGGGACAGGGGGCACCGGGGAGCTGTTTTTT | CAISGGTGGTGELFF
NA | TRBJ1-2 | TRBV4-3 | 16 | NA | TGCGCCAGCAGTCGAGCAACGCCGGGGGGCGGCTACGGCTACACCTTC | CASSRATPGGGYGYTF
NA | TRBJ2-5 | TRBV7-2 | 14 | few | TGTGCCAGCAGCTTAGCTACAGGAGGGGAGACCCAGTACTTC | CASSLATGGETQYF
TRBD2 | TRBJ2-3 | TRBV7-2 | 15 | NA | TGTGCCAGCAGCCCAAGACTAGCGGGAGACAATACGCAGTATTTT | CASSPRLAGDNTQYF
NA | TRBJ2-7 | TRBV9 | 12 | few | TGTGCCAGCGGGAGGAACGCCTACGAGCAGTACTTC | CASGRNAYEQYF
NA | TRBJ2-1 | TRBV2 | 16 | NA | TGTGCCAGCAGTGACGAGACAACCTTTAACACCAATGAGCAGTTCTTC | CASSDETTFNTNEQFF
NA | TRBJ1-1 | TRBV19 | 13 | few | TGTGCCAGTAGTAACGGAGTGAACACTGAAGCTTTCTTT | CASSNGVNTEAFF
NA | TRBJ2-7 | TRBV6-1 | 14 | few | TGTGCCAGCAGGGAACCAGGGATGGGATACGAGCAGTACTTC | CASREPGMGYEQYF
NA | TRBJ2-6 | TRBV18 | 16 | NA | TGTGCCAGCTCAAGGTCGGACATCTCTGGGGCCAACGTCCTGACTTTC | CASSRSDISGANVLTF
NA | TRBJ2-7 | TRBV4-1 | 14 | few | TGCGCCAGCAGCCAAGCCCAAGAGGGCTACGAGCAGTACTTC | CASSQAQEGYEQYF
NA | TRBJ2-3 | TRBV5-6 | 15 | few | TGTGCCAGCAGCTTGGTCTCTTCTAGCACAGATACGCAGTATTTT | CASSLVSSSTDTQYF
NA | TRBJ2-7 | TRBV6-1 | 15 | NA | TGTGCCAGCACCTTGATGGGGGGAAATTGGTACGAGCAGTACTTC | CASTLMGGNWYEQYF
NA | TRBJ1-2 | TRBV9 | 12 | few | TGTGCCAGCTGGGCCTCCTATAATGGCTACACCTTC | CASWASYNGYTF
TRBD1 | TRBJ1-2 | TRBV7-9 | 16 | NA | TGTGCCAGCAGCTCGGCCGAGGGACAGTTTTCCTTTGGCTACACCTTC | CASSSAEGQFSFGYTF
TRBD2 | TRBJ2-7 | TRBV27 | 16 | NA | TGTGCCAGCAGTTTATCCCTGCCGGGAGGGCACTACGAGCAGTACTTC | CASSLSLPGGHYEQYF
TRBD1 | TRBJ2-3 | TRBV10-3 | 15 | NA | TGTGCCATCAGCCCAGACAGGGGGCTAACAGATACGCAGTATTTT | CAISPDRGLTDTQYF
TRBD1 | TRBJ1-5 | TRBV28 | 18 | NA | TGTGCCAGCAGTTTTCCCCTAGGACAGGGGCTTAGCAATCAGCCCCAGCATTTT | CASSFPLGQGLSNQPQHF
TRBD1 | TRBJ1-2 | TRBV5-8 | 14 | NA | TGTGCCAGCAGCTTAGGACAGGGATGGAATGGCTACACCTTC | CASSLGQGWNGYTF
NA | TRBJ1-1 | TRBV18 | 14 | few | TGTGCCAGCTCGCCTACAGGGACGTGGACTGAAGCTTTCTTT | CASSPTGTWTEAFF
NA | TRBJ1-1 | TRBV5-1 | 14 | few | TGCGCCAGCAGCTTGGTTTCAGGGGCCACTGAAGCTTTCTTT | CASSLVSGATEAFF
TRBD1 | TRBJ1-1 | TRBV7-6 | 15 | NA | TGTGCCAGCAGCCCCCTGACAGGGCTGAACACTGAAGCTTTCTTT | CASSPLTGLNTEAFF
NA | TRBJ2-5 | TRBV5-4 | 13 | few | TGTGCCAGCAGCCCCCAGGGCCAAGAGACCCAGTACTTC | CASSPQGQETQYF
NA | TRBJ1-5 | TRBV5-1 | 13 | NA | TGCGCCAGCAGCTTGGGGTCGGGGCAGCCCCAGCATTTT | CASSLGSGQPQHF
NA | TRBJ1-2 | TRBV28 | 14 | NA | TGTGCCAGCGTCCTTAACAGAGCTGTCTATGGCTACACCTTC | CASVLNRAVYGYTF
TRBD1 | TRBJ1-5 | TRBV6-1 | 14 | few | TGTGCCAGCAGCCTTGGACAGGGGAATCAGCCCCAGCATTTT | CASSLGQGNQPQHF
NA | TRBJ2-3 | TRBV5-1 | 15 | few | TGCGCCAGCAGCTTCCCCAGGGCGGGCACAGATACGCAGTATTTT | CASSFPRAGTDTQYF
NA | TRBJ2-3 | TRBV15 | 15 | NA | TGTGCCACCAGCAGAGAAGCGGGCCACACAGATACGCAGTATTTT | CATSREAGHTDTQYF
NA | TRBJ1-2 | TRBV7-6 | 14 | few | TGTGCCAGCAGCTCAGGACAGCTGAACTATGGCTACACCTTC | CASSSGQLNYGYTF
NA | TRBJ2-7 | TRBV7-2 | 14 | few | TGTGCCAGCAGCTTAGTAGACTGGAATTACGAGCAGTACTTC | CASSLVDWNYEQYF
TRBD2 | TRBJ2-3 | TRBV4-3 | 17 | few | TGCGCCAGCAGCCAAGAGGGACTAGCGGGAGCAACAGATACGCAGTATTTT | CASSQEGLAGATDTQYF
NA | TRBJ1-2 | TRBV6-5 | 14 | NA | TGTGCCAGCAGCACGACAGCCGCAGGCTATGGCTACACCTTC | CASSTTAAGYGYTF
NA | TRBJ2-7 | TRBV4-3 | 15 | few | TGCGCCAGCAGCCAAGATAGAGCGAGCTCCTACGAGCAGTACTTC | CASSQDRASSYEQYF
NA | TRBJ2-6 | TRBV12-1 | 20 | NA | TGTGCCAGCAGCCCGCCGGGACAGGGGTCCCCTTGTCAATGGGCCAACGTCCTGACTTTC | CASSPPGQGSPCQWANVLTF
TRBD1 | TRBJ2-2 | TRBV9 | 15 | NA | TGTGCCAGCAGCGAGACAGGGTGGGGCGCCGGGGAGCTGTTTTTT | CASSETGWGAGELFF
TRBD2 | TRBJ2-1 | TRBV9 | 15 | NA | TGTGCCAGCAGTTCTAGGATAGCGGGGGCCTCATGGCAGTTCTTC | CASSSRIAGASWQFF
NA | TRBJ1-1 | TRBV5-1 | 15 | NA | TGCGCCAGCAGTCACCTCGGCGGCCCGAACACTGAAGCTTTCTTT | CASSHLGGPNTEAFF
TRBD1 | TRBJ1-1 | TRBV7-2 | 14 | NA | TGTGCCAGCAGCCCCGACAGGGGTTCCACTGAAGCTTTCTTT | CASSPDRGSTEAFF
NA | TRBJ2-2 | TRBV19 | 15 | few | TGTGCCAGTAGTCAAGGGCTTACCGAGGGCGGGGAGCTGTTTTTT | CASSQGLTEGGELFF
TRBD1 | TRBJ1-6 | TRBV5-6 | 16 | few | TGTGCCAGCAGCTTCAGAACAGGGGGCTATAATTCACCCCTCCACTTT | CASSFRTGGYNSPLHF
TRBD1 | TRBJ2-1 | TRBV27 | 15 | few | TGTGCCAGCAGTCTAGGACAGGGGGGAGGACATGAGCAGTTCTTC | CASSLGQGGGHEQFF
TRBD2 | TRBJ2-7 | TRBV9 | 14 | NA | TGTGCCAGCAGCGCCGGACTAGCGGGCTACGAGCAGTACTTC | CASSAGLAGYEQYF
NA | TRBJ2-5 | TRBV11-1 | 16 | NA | TGTGCCAGCAGCTTTGACAGGTTTGGACCCGGGGAGACCCAGTACTTC | CASSFDRFGPGETQYF
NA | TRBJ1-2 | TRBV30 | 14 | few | TGTGCCTGGGGACAGCTCATAGCTAACTATGGCTACACCTTC | CAWGQLIANYGYTF
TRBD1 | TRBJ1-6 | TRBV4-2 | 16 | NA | TGTGCCAGCAGCCCTGGATGGGGACAGGGCAATTCACCCCTCCACTTT | CASSPGWGQGNSPLHF
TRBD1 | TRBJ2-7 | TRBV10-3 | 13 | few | TGTGCCGCAGACAGGGGGCAAAAGGGAGAGCAGTACTTC | CAADRGQKGEQYF
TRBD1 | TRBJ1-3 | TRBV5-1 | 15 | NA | TGCGCCAGCAGCCCAGACAGGGGATATGGAAACACCATATATTTT | CASSPDRGYGNTIYF